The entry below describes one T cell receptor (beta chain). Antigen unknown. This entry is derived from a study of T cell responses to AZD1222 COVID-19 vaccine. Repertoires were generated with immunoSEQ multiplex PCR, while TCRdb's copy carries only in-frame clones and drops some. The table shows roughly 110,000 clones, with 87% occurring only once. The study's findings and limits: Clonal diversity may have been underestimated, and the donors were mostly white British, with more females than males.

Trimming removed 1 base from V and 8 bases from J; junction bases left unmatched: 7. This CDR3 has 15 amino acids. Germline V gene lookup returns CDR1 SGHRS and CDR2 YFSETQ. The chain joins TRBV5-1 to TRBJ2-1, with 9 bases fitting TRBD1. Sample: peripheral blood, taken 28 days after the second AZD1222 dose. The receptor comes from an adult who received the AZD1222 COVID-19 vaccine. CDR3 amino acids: CASSLTGTGSDEQFF. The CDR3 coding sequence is TGCGCCAGCAGCTTGACCGGGACAGGGTCCGATGAGCAGTTCTTC.